This TCR beta chain was sequenced for a study of blood T cell repertoires in COVID-19. V shed 3 bases, J shed 5 bases, and the junction held 9 bases outside the gene matches. This CDR3 is built from 17 residues. Per the germline V gene, CDR1 is MDHEN and CDR2 is SYDVKM. TCRdb's copy holds only in-frame clones and misses some; the assay was immunoSEQ multiplex PCR. The sample contains 250,000 to 300,000 clones, 88% of which appear only once. The rearrangement links TRBV28 to TRBJ2-3; 12 bases line up with TRBD1. The TCR comes from a woman aged 40 to 55 who had recovered from COVID-19. Sequencing was done on a sample of peripheral blood. The CDR3 region has the DNA TGTGCCAGCAGTTTCTTCGCGGGACAGGGGGCTATAGATACGCAGTATTTT. Amino acid sequence: CASSFFAGQGAIDTQYF. Together with reference TRBV28 and TRBJ2-3, the CDR3 gives the full variable domain: DVKVTQSSRYLVKRTGEKVFLECVQDMDHENMFWYRQDPGLGLRLIYFSYDVKMKEKGDIPEGYSVSREKKERFSLILESASTNQTSMYLCASSFFAGQGAIDTQYFGPGTRLTVL.